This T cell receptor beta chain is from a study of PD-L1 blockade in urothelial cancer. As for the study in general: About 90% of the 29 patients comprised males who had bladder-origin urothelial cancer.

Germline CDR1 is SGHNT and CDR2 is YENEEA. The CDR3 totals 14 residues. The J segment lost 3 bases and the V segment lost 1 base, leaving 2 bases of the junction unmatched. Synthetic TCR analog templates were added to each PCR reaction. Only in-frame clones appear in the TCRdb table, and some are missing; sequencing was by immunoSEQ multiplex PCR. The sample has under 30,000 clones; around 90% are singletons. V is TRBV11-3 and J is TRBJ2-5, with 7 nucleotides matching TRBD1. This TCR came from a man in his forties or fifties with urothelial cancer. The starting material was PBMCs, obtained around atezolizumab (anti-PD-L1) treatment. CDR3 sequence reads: CASSLGQGKETQYF. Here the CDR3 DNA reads TGTGCCAGCAGCTTAGGACAGGGTAAAGAGACCCAGTACTTC.